One sample yielded the 31 T cell receptor beta chains listed below, sequenced in a study of identical twins. TCRdb analysed the 5' RACE reads with MiXCR anew, one entry per CDR3 protein. This table has nearly 650,000 distinct CDR3 sequences, 7.1% appearing once. This sample was shared with a second study, whose subject was yellow fever vaccine responses in identical twins.

Specimen: PBMCs. These receptors all come from a woman aged 18-30 years in good health.

This chain joins TRBV7-8 and TRBJ2-1; 11 nucleotides line up with TRBD2. CDR1 is SGHVS and CDR2 is FQNEAQ in the germline V gene. The V and J ends lost 0 bases and 8 bases, in that order; junction bases with no gene match: 6. The CDR3 is made up of 16 amino acids. This chain's CDR3 is CASSLAILAGGYEQFF. In DNA form, the CDR3 reads TGTGCCAGCAGCTTAGCTATCCTAGCGGGAGGCTATGAGCAGTTCTTC.

V is TRBV20-1 and J is TRBJ2-3, with D possibly matching TRBD2 (7 bases). CDR3 length: 12 residues. Germline V CDR1 and CDR2: DFQATT, SNEGSKA (reference sequence). As DNA, the CDR3 is TGCAAGCCCGGGGGGCGGGTAGATACGCAGTATTTT. Encoded protein: CKPGGRVDTQYF.

This clonotype turned up a few times. The chain carries TRBV2 and TRBJ2-1; D is possibly TRBD1 (5 bases). Trimming pared 2 bases from V and 6 bases from J, leaving 17 bases between. This CDR3 has 16 amino acids. Germline V CDR1 and CDR2: SNHLY, FYNNEI. For the CDR3, the DNA is TGTGCCAGCAGTGAATCGGGTCTAGGGGTGGGCAATGAGCAGTTCTTC. This translates into CASSESGLGVGNEQFF.

This clonotype was counted a few times. The chain carries TRBV12-3 or TRBV12-4 and TRBJ1-1; 9 bases line up with TRBD1. After removal of 5 bases from V and 2 bases from J, the junction contained 3 bases not matched to a gene. The CDR3 is 14 residues long. The CDR3: CASSTDRGNTEAFF. The DNA of the CDR3 is TGTGCCAGCAGTACGGACAGGGGCAACACTGAAGCTTTCTTT.

The chain employs TRBV5-1 and TRBJ2-3; either TRBD1 or TRBD2 may fit D (6 bases each). V shed 2 bases and J shed 2 bases, with 18 bases lying between them. The CDR3 is 17 amino acids. Germline CDR1 and CDR2: SGHRS and YFSETQ. Written as DNA, the CDR3 is TGCGCCAGCAGCTTCCACCTGGAGGGGGGCCTCACAGATACGCAGTATTTT. It encodes CASSFHLEGGLTDTQYF.

V and J are TRBV2 and TRBJ2-1, with 12 bases matching TRBD2. With 5 bases clipped from V and 6 bases from J, the junction kept 8 bases outside the gene matches. Germline V gene data show CDR1 as SNHLY and CDR2 as FYNNEI. CDR3 length: 16 residues. CDR3 amino acids: CASSPSGRAGGNEQFF. The DNA of the CDR3 is TGTGCCAGCAGTCCTAGCGGGAGGGCCGGTGGCAATGAGCAGTTCTTC.

The chain's CDR3 is CSAPGFANTEAFF. The CDR3 bases are TGCAGTGCTCCTGGCTTTGCGAACACTGAAGCTTTCTTT. The rearrangement joins TRBV20-1 to TRBJ1-1; D unresolved. The CDR3 consists of 13 residues. V lost 5 bases and J 1 base, leaving 11 bases between the germline ends. The germline CDR1 and CDR2 sequences are DFQATT and SNEGSKA (reference sequence).

The table lists this clonotype with a few counts. The chain combines TRBV28 with TRBJ2-5, with TRBD1 identical over 8 bases. The ends lost 5 bases at V and 6 bases at J; junction bases unmatched: 14. This CDR3 comprises 16 residues. The germline V gene encodes CDR1 MDHEN and CDR2 SYDVKM. CDR3 DNA sequence: TGTGCCAGCAGTCCGGGGCTGAGCCAGGGGGCGAAGACCCAGTACTTC. Protein product: CASSPGLSQGAKTQYF.

This clonotype was seen a handful of times. The chain links TRBV20-1 to TRBJ2-6; the match to TRBD1 covers 7 bases. CDR1 is DFQATT and CDR2 is SNEGSKA in the germline V gene (reference sequence). J was trimmed by 4 bases and V by 0 bases; bases with no gene match: 3. The CDR3 consists of 15 residues. The CDR3 bases are TGCAGTGCTAGAGATCAGGGGGTAGGGGCCAACGTCCTGACTTTC. Its protein is CSARDQGVGANVLTF.

This clonotype occurred many times. The V and J genes are TRBV29-1 and TRBJ2-5; D tentatively fits TRBD1 or TRBD2 (6 bases each). Germline V gene lookup returns CDR1 SQVTM and CDR2 ANQGSEA. This CDR3 has 13 amino acids. V shed 3 bases and J shed 5 bases, with 13 bases lying between them. CDR3 loop: CSVDRGARETQYF. The CDR3 DNA is TGCAGCGTTGATAGGGGGGCTCGGGAGACCCAGTACTTC.

V is TRBV12-3 or TRBV12-4 and J is TRBJ2-1; no clear D gene. Trimming shortened V by 2 bases and J by 7 bases, and 12 bases separated the two germline ends. There are 14 residues in the CDR3. DNA of the CDR3: TGTGCCAGCAGTTTACGGTCACAACTTAATGAGCAGTTCTTC. It is translated as CASSLRSQLNEQFF.

This clonotype was recorded at least ten times. The chain links TRBV13 to TRBJ2-1; 9 bases align to TRBD2. Losses at the gene ends were 5 bases for V and 3 bases for J; bases not matched to a gene: 5. Germline V lookup: CDR1 PRHDT, CDR2 FYEKMQ (reference sequence). CDR3 length equals 15 residues. CDR3 DNA sequence: TGTGCCAGCAGCCAGACTAGCGGTTACTACAATGAGCAGTTCTTC. Its translation: CASSQTSGYYNEQFF.

At least ten counts were recorded for this clonotype. The chain employs TRBV20-1 and TRBJ2-1; 9 nucleotides line up with TRBD1. Germline lookup yields CDR1 DFQATT and CDR2 SNEGSKA (reference sequence). The V and J ends lost 7 bases and 9 bases, in that order; junction bases with no gene match: 13. The CDR3 consists of 14 residues. The CDR3 DNA is TGCAGTGTTCAGACCGGGACAGGGTACGGTGAGCAGTTCTTC. Amino acid sequence: CSVQTGTGYGEQFF.

This clonotype was picked up a small number of times. V is TRBV14 and J is TRBJ2-7, with D perhaps being TRBD1 or TRBD2 (5 bases each). The germline CDR1 and CDR2 sequences are SGHDN and FVKESK. Trimming removed 7 bases from V and 3 bases from J, with 13 bases in between. The CDR3 totals 13 residues. In DNA, the CDR3 is TGTGCCAGCAAGGGGACGGGTGACTACGAGCAGTACTTC. Translating gives CASKGTGDYEQYF.

This clonotype was observed many times. The chain employs TRBV20-1 and TRBJ2-3; 13 positions match TRBD2. CDR1 DFQATT and CDR2 SNEGSKA come from the germline V gene (reference sequence). The V gene end was trimmed by 5 bases and the J gene end by 4 bases; junction bases not matched to a gene: 6. This CDR3 has 15 residues. The CDR3 bases are TGCAGTGCTCGTCGGACTAGCGGGAGAGCAGATACGCAGTATTTT. Translation: CSARRTSGRADTQYF.

A few counts support this clonotype. This rearrangement joins TRBV20-1 to TRBJ2-3; D remains ambiguous. Germline CDR1 DFQATT, CDR2 SNEGSKA (reference sequence). This CDR3 has 15 amino acids. Deletions cut 3 bases from V and 2 bases from J, with 15 bases between. The CDR3 DNA sequence: TGCAGTGCTAGGAGTGTCGCGGAAGACACAGATACGCAGTATTTT. It encodes CSARSVAEDTDTQYF.

Many counts were recorded for this clonotype. The chain carries TRBV25-1 and TRBJ2-1; 7 nucleotides agree with TRBD1. Trimming removed 3 bases from V and 9 bases from J; junction bases left unmatched: 8. CDR1 is MGHDK, CDR2 SYGVNS, per germline. The CDR3 has 14 residues. This CDR3 reads CASSDTNRGGEQFF. The CDR3 nucleotides read TGTGCCAGCAGTGATACCAACAGGGGTGGTGAGCAGTTCTTC.

This clonotype was picked up many times. The gene calls are TRBV11-2 and TRBJ2-7, with 9 nucleotides matching TRBD1. CDR1 and CDR2 from the germline V gene are SGHAT and FQNNGV. Trimming removed 5 bases from V and 2 bases from J; junction bases left unmatched: 4. The CDR3 consists of 14 residues. The CDR3 sequence: CASSPGTGPYEQYV. DNA for the CDR3: TGTGCCAGCAGCCCCGGGACAGGGCCCTACGAGCAGTACGTC.

At least ten counts were recorded for this clonotype. This sequence joins TRBV7-7 and TRBJ2-5; unclear D gene. V lost 2 bases and J 2 bases, leaving 6 bases between the germline ends. Germline V gene data show CDR1 as SSHAT and CDR2 as FNYEAQ (reference sequence). The CDR3 loop spans 13 amino acids. CDR3 protein: CASSLYTQETQYF. The CDR3 region has the DNA TGTGCCAGCAGCTTATACACACAAGAGACCCAGTACTTC.

In its sample, this clonotype was seen a few times. V and J are TRBV27 and TRBJ2-2; 7 positions agree with TRBD2. The V segment lost 6 bases and the J segment 7 bases; nucleotides outside the gene matches: 14. The CDR3 is made up of 16 amino acids. Germline lookup yields CDR1 MNHEY and CDR2 SMNVEV (reference sequence). CDR3 sequence: CASRGGTGLAVGELFF. In nucleotides, the CDR3 is TGTGCCAGCAGGGGGGGGACCGGGCTAGCGGTCGGGGAGCTGTTTTTT.

This clonotype was detected many times. The chain is built from TRBV5-1 and TRBJ2-7, with TRBD2 as a possible D gene (7 bases). V was trimmed by 5 bases and J by 2 bases, leaving 14 bases between them. The CDR3 runs 14 residues. Germline V lookup: CDR1 SGHRS, CDR2 YFSETQ. As DNA, the CDR3 is TGCGCCAGCAGTCCGGGGGGCTCTACCTACGAGCAGTACGTC. Protein sequence: CASSPGGSTYEQYV.

This clonotype was detected ten times or more. The J gene is TRBJ2-1, the V gene TRBV24-1; D is perhaps TRBD2 (5 bases). The CDR3 has 14 residues. CDR1 is KGHDR and CDR2 is SFDVKD in the germline V gene. V lost 5 bases and J 6 bases, leaving 13 bases between the germline ends. CDR3 region: CATSASTAINEQFF. CDR3 in DNA: TGTGCCACCAGTGCTAGCACTGCAATCAATGAGCAGTTCTTC.

The gene calls are TRBV3-1 and TRBJ2-1, with 10 nucleotides matching TRBD1. CDR1 LGHDT and CDR2 YNNKEL come from the germline V gene (reference sequence). CDR3 length equals 14 residues. Germline trimming cut 2 bases from V and 9 bases from J; bases unmatched to any gene: 4. The CDR3 loop is CASSQPGQGFEQFF. The CDR3 nucleotides read TGTGCCAGCAGCCAACCGGGACAGGGGTTTGAGCAGTTCTTC.

The chain carries TRBV5-4 and TRBJ1-2, with TRBD1 matching 10 bases. The CDR3 spans 16 residues. With V trimmed by 0 bases and J by 1 base, 3 bases remained unmatched. The germline V gene has CDR1 SGHNT and CDR2 YYREEE (reference sequence). CDR3 sequence (DNA): TGTGCCAGCAGCTTGGACGGGACAGGGGTTAACTATGGCTACACCTTC. Residues: CASSLDGTGVNYGYTF.

The chain is built from TRBV20-1 and TRBJ2-3, with 7 bases identical to TRBD1. This CDR3 is 15 amino acids long. CDR1 DFQATT and CDR2 SNEGSKA come from the germline V gene (reference sequence). J lost 2 bases, V lost 6 bases, and 11 bases had no gene match. CDR3 sequence reads: CSANTGQAHTDTQYF. DNA of the CDR3: TGCAGTGCCAACACAGGACAGGCGCACACAGATACGCAGTATTTT.

The rearrangement joins TRBV24-1 to TRBJ2-5, with 8 bases lining up with TRBD2. In germline, CDR1 is KGHDR, CDR2 SFDVKD. J gave up 3 bases and V 4 bases, and 6 bases lay outside the gene matches. The CDR3 sequence is 15 residues long. CDR3 DNA: TGTGCCACCAGTGAGCCCGGGACTAGTAAAGAGACCCAGTACTTC. It encodes CATSEPGTSKETQYF.

This clonotype occurred a few times. This chain connects TRBV27 to TRBJ2-1; 9 nucleotides align to TRBD1. From germline, CDR1 is MNHEY and CDR2 SMNVEV (reference sequence). The CDR3 sequence is 15 residues long. The J segment lost 6 bases and the V segment lost 4 bases, leaving 7 bases of the junction unmatched. The CDR3 reads CASSSYGTGFNEQFF. The DNA for the CDR3 is TGTGCCAGCAGTTCCTACGGGACAGGGTTCAATGAGCAGTTCTTC.

This clonotype was found a few times. V is TRBV2 and J is TRBJ2-1; 11 nucleotides line up with TRBD1. The CDR3 runs to 13 residues. Per germline, CDR1 SNHLY and CDR2 FYNNEI. Germline trimming cut 7 bases from V and 6 bases from J; bases unmatched to any gene: 2. CDR3 residues: CASKGQGANEQFF. The CDR3, as DNA: TGTGCCAGCAAAGGACAGGGGGCCAATGAGCAGTTCTTC.

This clonotype was seen many times. The chain uses TRBV28 and TRBJ2-1; 12 bases fit TRBD2. The ends lost 6 bases at V and 8 bases at J; junction bases unmatched: 8. This CDR3 region has 15 residues. CDR1 and CDR2 from the germline V gene are MDHEN and SYDVKM. The CDR3 here is CASSQLAGGTDEQFF. The DNA for the CDR3 is TGTGCCAGCAGCCAACTAGCGGGGGGTACCGATGAGCAGTTCTTC. The complete variable domain, with remaining parts taken from reference TRBV28 and TRBJ2-1, reads DVKVTQSSRYLVKRTGEKVFLECVQDMDHENMFWYRQDPGLGLRLIYFSYDVKMKEKGDIPEGYSVSREKKERFSLILESASTNQTSMYLCASSQLAGGTDEQFFGPGTRLTVL.

V gene TRBV7-2 combines with J gene TRBJ1-1; 11 bases align to TRBD1. This CDR3 comprises 14 residues. The V gene's germline CDR1 is SGHTA and CDR2 FQGNSA. The ends lost 3 bases at V and 6 bases at J; junction bases unmatched: 3. In nucleotides, the CDR3 is TGTGCCAGCAGCTTGGACAGGGGGCGGGCTGAAGCTTTCTTT. This sequence encodes CASSLDRGRAEAFF.

This clonotype was seen only a few times. The J gene is TRBJ2-6, the V gene TRBV15; perhaps TRBD1 as D (6 bases). CDR3 length: 16 residues. Germline V gene lookup returns CDR1 LNHNV and CDR2 YYDKDF (reference sequence). V was shortened by 5 bases and J by 1 base, with 12 bases between the two germline ends. The CDR3 coding sequence is TGTGCCACCAGCGGCTACAGGGAGTCTGGGGCCAACGTCCTGACTTTC. Residues: CATSGYRESGANVLTF.